This T cell receptor (beta chain) was sequenced during a study of blood T cells in healthy people across ages. V dropped 5 bases and J dropped 2; count of bases not matched to a gene: 8. The CDR3 contains 15 residues. From germline, CDR1 is SGHNT and CDR2 YYREEE (reference sequence). It was with a sample-barcoded 5' primer and a J-beta primer mix that a second PCR of about 6 to 11 cycles was run. TCRdb re-called the 5' RACE reads with MiXCR, one entry per CDR3 protein. This sample yields approximately 780,000 distinct CDR3 sequences, of which about 26% are seen a single time; over 2.5% belongs to the top ten. Another study also made use of these data, one on T cells of mothers and their children.

The sequencing input was blood. This clonotype was sampled from a boy between 10 and 17 years old in good health. The J gene is TRBJ2-3, the V gene TRBV5-4; 7 bases agree with TRBD1. CDR3 sequence reads: CASRAKGTVTDTQYF. The CDR3 coding sequence is TGTGCCAGCAGGGCGAAGGGGACAGTCACAGATACGCAGTATTTT.